The 5 T cell receptor beta chains listed next were all sequenced from one sample in a study of CD8 T cells in Susac syndrome. The authors reverse transcribed about 0.45 to 1 ug RNA with random hexamers. TCRdb ran MiXCR on the immunoSEQ multiplex PCR reads and lists one entry per CDR3 protein. The sample gives 250,000 to 300,000 distinct CDR3 sequences, approximately 85% of which show up once; roughly 0.21% is in the top ten. Sequencing was performed on CD8+ T cells from PBMCs. Receptor source: a human donor with multiple sclerosis.

The rearrangement joins TRBV6-5 to TRBJ2-2; D is uncertain. The CDR3 extends over 19 amino acids. The germline gives CDR1 MNHEY, CDR2 SVGAGI. V dropped 0 bases and J dropped 6 bases, with 23 bases sitting between them. CDR3 residues: CASSYSMVPDGSPSGELFF. The CDR3 coding sequence is TGTGCCAGCAGTTACTCGATGGTCCCCGACGGTTCTCCGTCCGGGGAGCTGTTTTTT.

The gene calls are TRBV10-3 and TRBJ1-2; D is ambiguous. V lost 2 bases and J lost 4, with 11 bases in between. Germline loops: CDR1 ENHRY, CDR2 SYGVKD. This CDR3 is built from 14 residues. CDR3 loop: CAISEVLEAYGYTF. CDR3 nucleotide sequence: TGTGCCATCAGTGAGGTGTTGGAGGCCTATGGCTACACCTTC.

Here the CDR3 reads CASSLGGEAQPQHF. The CDR3 DNA sequence: TGTGCCAGCAGTTTGGGGGGCGAGGCTCAGCCCCAGCATTTT. The V and J genes are TRBV28 and TRBJ1-5, with D possibly matching TRBD1 (6 bases). Germline CDR1 MDHEN, CDR2 SYDVKM. The V gene lost 3 bases and the J gene lost 6 bases, with 12 bases spanning the gap. The CDR3 has 14 amino acids.

In its sample, this clonotype was seen once. The chain employs TRBV7-8 and TRBJ2-7; 8 nucleotides agree with TRBD1. The ends lost 5 bases at V and 4 bases at J; junction bases unmatched: 10. CDR1 and CDR2 (germline): SGHVS, FQNEAQ. The CDR3 has 15 residues. CDR3 region: CASSLYRDRQYEQYF. CDR3 DNA: TGTGCCAGCAGCCTGTACCGGGACAGGCAATACGAGCAGTACTTC.

The chain is built from TRBV28 and TRBJ2-7; 9 bases align to TRBD1. The CDR3 spans 17 residues. Germline V gives CDR1 MDHEN, CDR2 SYDVKM. V shed 4 bases, J shed 3 bases, and the junction held 13 bases outside the gene matches. DNA for the CDR3: TGTGCCAGCAGTTCGCTATCTTTCGGGACAGGGAGCTACGAGCAGTACTTC. Translating gives CASSSLSFGTGSYEQYF.